A selection of T cell receptor beta chains follows, all from one sample in a study of blood T cell repertoires in COVID-19. Assay: immunoSEQ multiplex PCR; the TCRdb copy retains only in-frame clones and omits some. The sample includes tens of thousands of clones, just under 85% of them seen just once. Sequencing input: peripheral blood. The receptors were gathered from a man aged 70 or older with acute or convalescent COVID-19. Both conserved end residues are part of each CDR3. Each record gives: CDR3 length, V gene, J gene, D gene, clone size, CDR3 protein, CDR3 DNA. The D gene is left open where the match is weak. Rows may omit the clone size; those that give it use once, few, many or a size class.

len: 14
v_gene: TRBV5-6
j_gene: TRBJ2-7
d_gene: NA
abundance: NA
CDR3aa: CASSFGTEIYEQYF
CDR3nt: TGTGCCAGCAGCTTCGGGACTGAGATCTACGAGCAGTACTTC

len: 14
v_gene: TRBV19
j_gene: TRBJ2-7
d_gene: NA
abundance: NA
CDR3aa: CASSIGRDRDEQYF
CDR3nt: TGTGCCAGTAGTATAGGGCGGGATCGGGACGAGCAGTACTTC

len: 13
v_gene: TRBV7-8
j_gene: TRBJ1-1
d_gene: NA
abundance: NA
CDR3aa: CASSYGTTTEAFF
CDR3nt: TGTGCCAGCAGCTACGGGACAACCACTGAAGCTTTCTTT

len: 14
v_gene: TRBV19
j_gene: TRBJ1-2
d_gene: NA
abundance: NA
CDR3aa: CASSPGQRSYGYTF
CDR3nt: TGTGCCAGTAGTCCAGGACAGCGTAGCTATGGCTACACCTTC

len: 17
v_gene: TRBV19
j_gene: TRBJ1-5
d_gene: TRBD1
abundance: NA
CDR3aa: CASSDFATGKIRQPQHF
CDR3nt: TGTGCCAGTTCCGATTTTGCGACAGGGAAAATAAGACAGCCCCAGCATTTT

len: 15
v_gene: TRBV3-1/TRBV3-2
j_gene: TRBJ1-3
d_gene: TRBD1
abundance: NA
CDR3aa: CASSQGTGTGNTIYF
CDR3nt: TGTGCCAGCAGCCAAGGGACAGGGACTGGAAACACCATATATTTT

len: 16
v_gene: TRBV5-6
j_gene: TRBJ1-2
d_gene: NA
abundance: NA
CDR3aa: CASSLRTALYGYGYTF
CDR3nt: TGTGCCAGCAGCTTGAGGACAGCCCTATATGGCTATGGCTACACCTTC

len: 14
v_gene: TRBV6-6
j_gene: TRBJ1-2
d_gene: NA
abundance: medium-sized
CDR3aa: CASSYSAGPYGYTF
CDR3nt: TGTGCCAGCAGTTACTCCGCAGGGCCCTATGGCTACACCTTC

len: 14
v_gene: TRBV9
j_gene: TRBJ2-5
d_gene: NA
abundance: NA
CDR3aa: CASSPRAIQETQYF
CDR3nt: TGTGCCAGCAGCCCCAGGGCCATCCAAGAGACCCAGTACTTC

len: 14
v_gene: TRBV4-3
j_gene: TRBJ2-7
d_gene: NA
abundance: NA
CDR3aa: CASSQSAGFYEQYF
CDR3nt: TGCGCCAGCAGCCAATCGGCAGGGTTCTACGAGCAGTACTTC

len: 17
v_gene: TRBV27
j_gene: TRBJ2-7
d_gene: TRBD2
abundance: NA
CDR3aa: CASSPVLGSGSANEQYF
CDR3nt: TGTGCCAGCAGCCCTGTCCTAGGGAGCGGGAGTGCCAACGAGCAGTACTTC

len: 14
v_gene: TRBV19
j_gene: TRBJ2-1
d_gene: NA
abundance: NA
CDR3aa: CATSKEATYNEQFF
CDR3nt: TGTGCCACTTCAAAGGAGGCTACCTACAATGAGCAGTTCTTC

len: 13
v_gene: TRBV7-2
j_gene: TRBJ1-3
d_gene: TRBD1
abundance: NA
CDR3aa: CASSGGQGNTIYF
CDR3nt: TGTGCCAGCAGCGGGGGACAGGGAAACACCATATATTTT

len: 15
v_gene: TRBV2
j_gene: TRBJ1-6
d_gene: NA
abundance: NA
CDR3aa: CASSEGRPHNSPLHF
CDR3nt: TGTGCCAGCAGTGAGGGGCGGCCTCATAATTCACCCCTCCACTTT

len: 13
v_gene: TRBV30
j_gene: TRBJ1-2
d_gene: NA
abundance: NA
CDR3aa: CAWTRQAFDGYTF
CDR3nt: TGTGCCTGGACCCGACAGGCGTTCGATGGCTACACCTTC

len: 11
v_gene: TRBV20-1
j_gene: TRBJ2-7
d_gene: NA
abundance: NA
CDR3aa: CSAGSGYEQYF
CDR3nt: TGCAGTGCTGGGAGCGGCTACGAGCAGTACTTC

len: 16
v_gene: TRBV7-2
j_gene: TRBJ2-1
d_gene: NA
abundance: NA
CDR3aa: CASSPRGITAYNEQFF
CDR3nt: TGTGCCAGCAGCCCTAGAGGCATTACGGCCTACAATGAGCAGTTCTTC

len: 13
v_gene: TRBV11-2
j_gene: TRBJ1-4
d_gene: NA
abundance: once
CDR3aa: CASSSPTVQKLFF
CDR3nt: TGTGCCAGCAGCTCCCCGACAGTTCAAAAACTGTTTTTT

len: 15
v_gene: TRBV9
j_gene: TRBJ1-4
d_gene: TRBD1
abundance: NA
CDR3aa: CASSVDRGPGEKLFF
CDR3nt: TGTGCCAGCAGCGTCGACAGGGGGCCGGGTGAAAAACTGTTTTTT

len: 17
v_gene: TRBV7-2
j_gene: TRBJ2-1
d_gene: TRBD1
abundance: once
CDR3aa: CASSPRPTGAGYNEQFF
CDR3nt: TGTGCCAGCAGCCCCCGCCCGACAGGGGCTGGGTACAATGAGCAGTTCTTC

len: 15
v_gene: TRBV4-2
j_gene: TRBJ1-4
d_gene: NA
abundance: NA
CDR3aa: CASSQLTGSDEKLFF
CDR3nt: TGTGCCAGCAGCCAATTAACAGGGTCTGATGAAAAACTGTTTTTT

len: 13
v_gene: TRBV5-8
j_gene: TRBJ1-2
d_gene: TRBD1
abundance: NA
CDR3aa: CASDYRGSDGYTF
CDR3nt: TGTGCCAGCGACTACAGGGGGAGCGATGGCTACACCTTC

len: 15
v_gene: TRBV4-1
j_gene: TRBJ2-7
d_gene: TRBD1
abundance: NA
CDR3aa: CASSQGQGGTYEQYF
CDR3nt: TGCGCCAGCAGCCAAGGACAGGGGGGAACTTACGAGCAGTACTTC

len: 13
v_gene: TRBV3-1/TRBV3-2
j_gene: TRBJ2-5
d_gene: NA
abundance: NA
CDR3aa: CASRPLKGETQYF
CDR3nt: TGTGCCAGCAGACCATTAAAGGGGGAGACCCAGTACTTC

len: 18
v_gene: TRBV21-1
j_gene: TRBJ2-3
d_gene: NA
abundance: NA
CDR3aa: CASSTSSGRGLSTDTQYF
CDR3nt: TGTGCCAGCAGCACTTCTAGCGGGAGGGGTCTTAGCACAGATACGCAGTATTTT

len: 14
v_gene: TRBV6-5
j_gene: TRBJ1-5
d_gene: NA
abundance: NA
CDR3aa: CASSRATGRQPQHF
CDR3nt: TGTGCCAGCAGTCGAGCGACAGGCAGACAGCCCCAGCATTTT

len: 15
v_gene: TRBV27
j_gene: TRBJ1-5
d_gene: NA
abundance: few
CDR3aa: CASSFGTGKNQPQHF
CDR3nt: TGTGCCAGCAGTTTCGGTACAGGGAAAAATCAGCCCCAGCATTTT

len: 14
v_gene: TRBV28
j_gene: TRBJ1-1
d_gene: TRBD1
abundance: NA
CDR3aa: CASSLTGPSPEAFF
CDR3nt: TGTGCCAGCAGTTTGACAGGGCCCAGCCCTGAAGCTTTCTTT

len: 14
v_gene: TRBV6-5
j_gene: TRBJ2-7
d_gene: NA
abundance: NA
CDR3aa: CASSLQGRFYEQYF
CDR3nt: TGTGCCAGCAGCTTACAGGGAAGGTTTTACGAGCAGTACTTC

len: 11
v_gene: TRBV28
j_gene: TRBJ2-3
d_gene: NA
abundance: NA
CDR3aa: CASSFKDTQYF
CDR3nt: TGTGCCAGCAGTTTCAAAGATACGCAGTATTTT

len: 14
v_gene: TRBV6-5
j_gene: TRBJ2-7
d_gene: NA
abundance: NA
CDR3aa: CASSWGPELGEQYF
CDR3nt: TGTGCCAGCAGTTGGGGCCCAGAGCTGGGCGAGCAGTACTTC